This T cell receptor beta chain was obtained from a study of T cells expressing NK-cell markers (dated by TCRdb to the early 2020s). Regarding the research as a whole: Several donors provided sorted CD3+CD56+NKG2C+, CD3+CD56+NKG2C- and CD3+CD56-NKG2C+ T-cell subsets, whose TCR beta-chain repertoires were profiled. Among the eight sequenced donors, only one was HCMV-seronegative, while the other seven were HCMV-seropositive. The libraries were sequenced on Illumina HiSeq 2000/2500, MiSeq or NextSeq, producing 2 x 150 bp reads. The eight sequenced donors were randomly selected healthy volunteers, three men and five women.

Points on this clonotype: Its antigen is not yet known.

The instrument given in TCRdb is Illumina HiSeq 2000. 5'RACE template switching, by which a universal primer site and unique molecular identifiers were added, was used to make TCR beta cDNA libraries. Synthesis of cDNA was primed from the TCR beta constant segment and was followed by two consecutive PCR amplification steps. Per the original workflow: Reads were demultiplexed and grouped by UMI with MIGEC, and clonotypes were assembled and quantified with MiTCR. To exclude erroneous sequences, any TCR cDNA sequence not supported by at least two reads was discarded. The tcR package was used for downstream repertoire analysis, and clonotypes were matched across fractions by CDR3 nucleotide sequence plus V segment. VDJmatch was used to annotate antigen specificity against VDJdb, with one amino acid substitution allowed in CDR3. TCRdb reprocessed the reads; each CDR3 protein sequence makes one entry, and DNA is unavailable. The V and J calls were determined by TCRdb, not by the authors. The sample table on file contains about half a million distinct CDR3 sequences. The ten largest clones represent approximately 1.4% of the sample.

The investigation overall reported the following: In a handful of donors, the dominant CD3+CD56+NKG2C+ clonotypes were found to rank among the top 10 CD8+ clonotypes and to make up about 1.0-7.0% of CD8+ T cells. Those dominant clonotypes were again the most abundant among CD3+CD56-NKG2C+ cells in a few donors, at roughly 28.3-60.1%. Whether the expanded NKG2C-expressing T cell clones were specific for HCMV antigens remained unclear.

A commercial ELISA kit detecting HCMV-specific IgG in serum was used to determine HCMV serostatus. Peripheral blood mononuclear cells were isolated from blood by Ficoll density gradient centrifugation. Including cysteine and phenylalanine, the CDR3 has 16 amino acids. Only the protein is available. In the germline V gene (reference sequence), CDR1 corresponds to SEHNR and CDR2 to FQNEAQ. This receptor was obtained from a woman aged 45-60 years in good health. Donor details come from another sample of the same person, matched by shared clones. The sample consisted of blood T cells: a sorted CD56 or NKG2C T cell subset, CD4+ or CD8+ T cells, or bulk PBMC T cells (not recorded which). The chain uses TRBV7-9 and TRBJ1-3; TCRdb's D call, TRBD1, is unchecked because there is no DNA. CDR3 reads: CASSQRARGSGNTIYF.